Below, 16 T cell receptor beta chains from the same sample are listed, as sequenced in a study of blood T cell repertoires in COVID-19. Sequenced by immunoSEQ multiplex PCR; TCRdb stores in-frame clones only, minus some. The sample records 84,000 or so clones, 83% being singletons. The specimen was peripheral blood. These receptors originate from a man older than 75 with active or convalescent COVID-19.

The V gene is TRBV6-5, the J gene TRBJ1-1; tentatively, D is TRBD1 (5 bases). The CDR3 contains 14 residues. Trimming shortened V by 6 bases and J by 3 bases, and 14 bases separated the two germline ends. Germline lookup yields CDR1 MNHEY and CDR2 SVGAGI. In DNA form, the CDR3 reads TGTGCCAGCAGCCCCGGGGGTAAAGACACTGAAGCTTTCTTT. This gives the protein CASSPGGKDTEAFF.

The rearrangement joins TRBV30 to TRBJ2-1; D is unresolved. Germline V gene lookup returns CDR1 GTSNPN and CDR2 SVGIG (reference sequence). There are 12 residues in the CDR3. V was clipped by 2 bases and J by 2 bases, with 4 bases between them. CDR3 residues: CAWSLAYNEQFF. CDR3 coding DNA: TGTGCCTGGAGTCTAGCCTACAATGAGCAGTTCTTC.

V and J are TRBV30 and TRBJ1-4; 7 nucleotides match TRBD1. The trim removed 1 base at V and 7 bases at J, leaving 3 bases unmatched. The CDR3 runs 13 residues. Looked up from germline, CDR1 is GTSNPN and CDR2 is SVGIG (reference sequence). The CDR3 region is CAWSGQGGEKLFF. CDR3 coding DNA: TGTGCCTGGAGTGGACAGGGCGGTGAAAAACTGTTTTTT. The whole variable domain, remainder taken from reference TRBV30 and TRBJ1-4, is SQTIHQWPATLVQPVGSPLSLECTVEGTSNPNLYWYRQAAGRGLQLLFYSVGIGQISSEVPQNLSASRPQDRQFILSSKKLLLSDSGFYLCAWSGQGGEKLFFGSGTQLSVL.

This chain uses TRBV5-4 with TRBJ1-1; 7 bases match TRBD1. The germline V gene has CDR1 SGHNT and CDR2 YYREEE (reference sequence). With V trimmed by 4 bases and J by 4 bases, 7 bases remained unmatched. The CDR3 spans 14 residues. The DNA of the CDR3 is TGTGCCAGCAGCGATAAAAACAGGGGCACTGAAGCTTTCTTT. This codes for CASSDKNRGTEAFF.

This chain connects TRBV5-8 to TRBJ2-1; 13 bases agree with TRBD2. The CDR3 spans 14 residues. From germline, CDR1 is SGHTS and CDR2 YDEGEE. V dropped 6 bases and J dropped 9; count of bases not matched to a gene: 6. CDR3 residues: CASITSGRAIEQFF. CDR3 sequence (DNA): TGTGCCAGCATAACTAGCGGGAGGGCCATTGAGCAGTTCTTC.

This clone was observed a single time. This chain connects TRBV28 to TRBJ1-5; TRBD1 aligns across 11 bases. Germline values: CDR1 MDHEN, CDR2 SYDVKM. V dropped 6 bases and J dropped 6; count of bases not matched to a gene: 10. The CDR3 is 16 amino acids. CDR3 amino acids: CASRRTGTGGGQPQHF. CDR3 DNA sequence: TGTGCCAGCAGACGAACCGGGACAGGGGGGGGTCAGCCCCAGCATTTT.

This chain connects TRBV6-4 to TRBJ2-7, with D perhaps TRBD1 (6 bases). CDR3 length: 15 residues. Trimming took 5 bases from V and 3 from J, leaving 17 bases between them. Germline CDR1 and CDR2: MRHNA and SNTAGT. The CDR3 here is CASSLQGGSSYEQYF. The CDR3 nucleotides read TGTGCCAGCAGTTTACAGGGTGGATCTAGCTACGAGCAGTACTTC.

CDR3 residues: CASTQQGSPFF. CDR3 nucleotides: TGTGCCAGCACGCAACAGGGGAGCCCGTTTTTT. The V gene is TRBV2, the J gene TRBJ1-4; 7 bases align to TRBD1. The V and J ends lost 7 bases and 16 bases, in that order; junction bases with no gene match: 9. Germline lookup yields CDR1 SNHLY and CDR2 FYNNEI. This CDR3 is 11 amino acids long.

The CDR3 nucleotides are TGCGCCAGCAGTGAGGCCGGAATAGCTAGCAATCAGCCCCAGCATTTT. This codes for CASSEAGIASNQPQHF. This sequence joins TRBV10-2 and TRBJ1-5, with D uncertain. Germline CDR1 is WSHSY and CDR2 is SAAADI. The CDR3 contains 16 residues. V gave up 2 bases and J gave up 0 bases, with 11 bases separating them.

J is TRBJ2-7 and V is TRBV29-1; 9 bases match TRBD1. V trimming: 6 bases; J trimming: 5 bases; junction bases outside the gene matches: 5. The CDR3 consists of 12 residues. Germline V gene sequence: CDR1 SQVTM, CDR2 ANQGSEA. The CDR3 sequence is CSVGQGFNEQYF. The CDR3 bases are TGCAGCGTAGGACAGGGGTTCAACGAGCAGTACTTC.

This rearrangement joins TRBV19 to TRBJ1-2; a possible D gene is TRBD1 (5 bases). The CDR3 runs 13 residues. Germline V gene lookup returns CDR1 LNHDA and CDR2 SQIVND (reference sequence). V gave up 3 bases and J gave up 5 bases, with 10 bases separating them. The CDR3 DNA reads as TGTGCCAGTAGTATCCAGGGAGGGTATGGCTACACCTTC. This translates into CASSIQGGYGYTF.

The chain has TRBV5-4 and TRBJ2-3; 7 bases are shared with TRBD2. V shed 1 base, J shed 5 bases, and the junction held 4 bases outside the gene matches. The CDR3 runs 14 residues. In germline, CDR1 is SGHNT, CDR2 YYREEE (reference sequence). The CDR3 DNA follows: TGTGCCAGCAGCTTGTCGGGGAGGGGAGATACGCAGTATTTT. It is translated as CASSLSGRGDTQYF.

The chain links TRBV30 to TRBJ1-6; D is unclear. There are 13 residues in the CDR3. Trimming took off 3 bases at V and 4 bases at J, with 7 bases between the two ends. Germline loops: CDR1 GTSNPN, CDR2 SVGIG (reference sequence). The CDR3 is CAWRGSYNSPLHF. In nucleotides, the CDR3 is TGTGCCTGGAGGGGGAGTTATAATTCACCCCTCCACTTT.

The chain uses TRBV5-6 and TRBJ2-7; D is unresolved. This CDR3 is 15 amino acids long. Germline-derived CDR1 and CDR2 are SGHDT and YYEEEE. With 1 base removed from V and 3 bases from J, the gap between germline ends came to 14 bases. CDR3 in amino acids: CASSLRQEIRYEQYF. The CDR3 nucleotides are TGTGCCAGCAGCTTGAGGCAGGAAATCCGCTACGAGCAGTACTTC.

This clone was found a few times. The chain combines TRBV2 with TRBJ2-2, with D perhaps TRBD1 (6 bases). The CDR3 loop spans 16 amino acids. V dropped 7 bases and J dropped 5 bases, with 20 bases sitting between them. CDR1 SNHLY and CDR2 FYNNEI come from the germline V gene. CDR3 loop: CASTLQGSIGTGELFF. The DNA for the CDR3 is TGTGCCAGCACCCTACAGGGATCGATTGGGACCGGGGAGCTGTTTTTT.

This chain uses TRBV5-1 with TRBJ2-2, with D unresolved. The CDR3 spans 15 residues. Deletions cut 1 base from V and 0 bases from J, with 7 bases between. The germline gives CDR1 SGHRS, CDR2 YFSETQ. The CDR3 bases are TGCGCCAGCAGCTTGAAAAACACGAACACCGGGGAGCTGTTTTTT. Protein sequence: CASSLKNTNTGELFF.